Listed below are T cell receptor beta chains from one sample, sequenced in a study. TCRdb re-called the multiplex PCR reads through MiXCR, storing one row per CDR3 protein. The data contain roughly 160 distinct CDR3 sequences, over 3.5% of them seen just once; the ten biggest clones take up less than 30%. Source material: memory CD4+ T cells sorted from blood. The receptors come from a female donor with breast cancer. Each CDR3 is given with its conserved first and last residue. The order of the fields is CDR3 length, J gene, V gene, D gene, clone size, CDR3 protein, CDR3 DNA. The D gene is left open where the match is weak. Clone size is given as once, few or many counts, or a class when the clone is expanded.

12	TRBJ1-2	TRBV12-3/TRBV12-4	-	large	CASSRRGPGYTF	TGTGCCAGCAGTCGGCGTGGGCCTGGCTACACCTTC
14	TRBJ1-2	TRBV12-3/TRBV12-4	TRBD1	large	CASRRQGTNYGYTF	TGTGCCAGCAGACGACAGGGTACTAACTATGGCTACACCTTC
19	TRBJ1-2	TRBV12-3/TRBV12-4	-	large	CASSLGPQRGLRLNYGYTF	TGTGCCAGCAGTTTAGGACCACAGAGAGGGCTAAGACTTAACTATGGCTACACCTTC
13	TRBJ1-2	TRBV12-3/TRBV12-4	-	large	CASSPGLDYGYTF	TGTGCCAGCAGTCCTGGACTCGACTATGGCTACACCTTC
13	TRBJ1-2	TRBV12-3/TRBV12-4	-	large	CASSLGQNYGYTF	TGTGCCAGCAGTTTAGGGCAGAACTATGGCTACACCTTC
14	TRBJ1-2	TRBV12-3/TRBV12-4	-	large	CASSFDSDYYGYTF	TGTGCCAGCAGTTTCGACAGCGATTACTATGGCTACACCTTC
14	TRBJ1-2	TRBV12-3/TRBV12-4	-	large	CASSSQTGNYGYTF	TGTGCCAGCAGTTCGCAGACAGGCAACTATGGCTACACCTTC
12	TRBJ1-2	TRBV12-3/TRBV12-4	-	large	CASQSIGYGYTF	TGTGCCAGCCAGAGCATCGGCTATGGCTACACCTTC
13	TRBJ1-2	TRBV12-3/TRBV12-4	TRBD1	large	CASSSDRDYGYTF	TGTGCCAGCAGCTCAGACAGGGACTATGGCTACACCTTC
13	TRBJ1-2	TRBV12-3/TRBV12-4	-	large	CASSFGGARGYTF	TGTGCCAGCAGTTTTGGTGGGGCACGGGGCTACACCTTC
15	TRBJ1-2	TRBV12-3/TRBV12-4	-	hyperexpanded	CASTTSQEGLGGYTF	TGTGCCAGCACCACGTCACAGGAGGGCCTGGGTGGCTACACCTTC
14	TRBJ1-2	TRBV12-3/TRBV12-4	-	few	CASTDIRDNYGYTF	TGTGCCAGCACCGACATCCGGGACAACTATGGCTACACCTTC
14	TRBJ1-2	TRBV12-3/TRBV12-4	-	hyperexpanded	CASSLRGTNYGYTF	TGTGCCAGCAGTTTACGAGGGACTAACTATGGCTACACCTTC
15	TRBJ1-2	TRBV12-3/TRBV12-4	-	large	CASSSPGTLDYGYTF	TGTGCCAGCAGTTCTCCCGGGACTTTAGACTATGGCTACACCTTC